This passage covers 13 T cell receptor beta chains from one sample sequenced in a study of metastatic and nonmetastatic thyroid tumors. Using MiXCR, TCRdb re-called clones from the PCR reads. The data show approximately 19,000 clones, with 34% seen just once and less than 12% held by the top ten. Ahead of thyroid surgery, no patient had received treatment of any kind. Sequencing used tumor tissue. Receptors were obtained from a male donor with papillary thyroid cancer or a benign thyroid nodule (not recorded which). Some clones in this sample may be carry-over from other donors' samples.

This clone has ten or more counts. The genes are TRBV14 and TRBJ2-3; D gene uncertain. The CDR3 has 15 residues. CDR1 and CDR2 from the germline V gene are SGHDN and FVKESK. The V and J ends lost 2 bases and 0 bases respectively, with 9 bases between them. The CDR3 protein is CASSQPTTSTDTQYF. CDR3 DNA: TGTGCCAGCAGCCAACCAACGACTAGCACAGATACGCAGTATTTT.

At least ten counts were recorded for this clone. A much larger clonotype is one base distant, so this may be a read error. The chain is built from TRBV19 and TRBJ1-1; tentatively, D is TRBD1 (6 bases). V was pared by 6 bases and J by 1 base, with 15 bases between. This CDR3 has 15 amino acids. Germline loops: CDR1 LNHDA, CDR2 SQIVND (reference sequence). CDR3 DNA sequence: TGTGCCAGTAGCCGAGTGGAGGGGGGGAACACTGAAGCTTTCTTT. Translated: CASSRVEGGNTEAFF.

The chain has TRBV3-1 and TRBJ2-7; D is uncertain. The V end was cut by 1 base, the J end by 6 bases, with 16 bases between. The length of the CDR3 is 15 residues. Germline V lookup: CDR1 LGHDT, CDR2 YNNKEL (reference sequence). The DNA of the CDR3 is TGTGCCAGCAGCCAAGTGGGCGGATTCAAACCCGAGCAGTACTTC. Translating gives CASSQVGGFKPEQYF.

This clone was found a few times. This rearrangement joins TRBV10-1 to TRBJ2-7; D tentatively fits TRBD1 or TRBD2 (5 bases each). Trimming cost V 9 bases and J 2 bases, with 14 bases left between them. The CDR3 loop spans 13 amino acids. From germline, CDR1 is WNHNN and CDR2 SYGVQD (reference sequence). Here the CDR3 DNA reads TGCGCCAGTCCGCCGGGACGCGCCTACGAGCAGTACTTC. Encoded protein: CASPPGRAYEQYF.

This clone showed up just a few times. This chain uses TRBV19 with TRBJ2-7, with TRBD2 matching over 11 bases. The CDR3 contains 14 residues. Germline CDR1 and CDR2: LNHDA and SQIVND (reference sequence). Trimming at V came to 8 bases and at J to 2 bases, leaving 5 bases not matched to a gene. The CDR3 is CASGGTSGTYEQYF. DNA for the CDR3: TGTGCCAGTGGCGGGACTAGCGGCACCTACGAGCAGTACTTC.

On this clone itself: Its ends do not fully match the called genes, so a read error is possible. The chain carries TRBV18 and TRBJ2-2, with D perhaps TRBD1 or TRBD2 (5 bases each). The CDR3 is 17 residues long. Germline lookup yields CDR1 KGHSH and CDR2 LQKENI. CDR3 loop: CAGSNTRQLRAGGELFF. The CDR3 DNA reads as TGTGCCGGCTCAAACACTCGACAGCTCCGGGCGGGCGGGGAGCTGTTTTTT. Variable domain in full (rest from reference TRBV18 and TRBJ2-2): NAGVMQNPRHLVRRRGQEARLRCSPMKGHSHVYWYRQLPEEGLKFMVYLQKENIIDESGMPKERFSAEFPKEGPSILRIQQVVRGDSAAYFCAGSNTRQLRAGGELFFGEGSRLTVL.

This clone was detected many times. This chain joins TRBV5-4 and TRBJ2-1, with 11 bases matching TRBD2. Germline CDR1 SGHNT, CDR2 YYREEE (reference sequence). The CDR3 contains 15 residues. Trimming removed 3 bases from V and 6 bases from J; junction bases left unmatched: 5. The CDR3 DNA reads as TGTGCCAGCAGCTATAGCGGGAGGGCAAGCAATGAGCAGTTCTTC. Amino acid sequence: CASSYSGRASNEQFF.

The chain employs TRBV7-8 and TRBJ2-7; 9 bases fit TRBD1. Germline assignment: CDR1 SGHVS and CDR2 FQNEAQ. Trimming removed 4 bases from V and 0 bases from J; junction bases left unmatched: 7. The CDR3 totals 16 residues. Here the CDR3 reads CASSSGTGQGSYEQYF. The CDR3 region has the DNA TGTGCCAGCAGCTCCGGGACAGGGCAGGGCTCCTACGAGCAGTACTTC.

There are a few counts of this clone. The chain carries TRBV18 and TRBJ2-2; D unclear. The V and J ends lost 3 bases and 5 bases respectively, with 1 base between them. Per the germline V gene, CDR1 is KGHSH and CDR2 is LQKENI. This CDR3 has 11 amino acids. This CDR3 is CASSPTGELFF. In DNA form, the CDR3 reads TGTGCCAGCTCACCGACCGGGGAGCTGTTTTTT.

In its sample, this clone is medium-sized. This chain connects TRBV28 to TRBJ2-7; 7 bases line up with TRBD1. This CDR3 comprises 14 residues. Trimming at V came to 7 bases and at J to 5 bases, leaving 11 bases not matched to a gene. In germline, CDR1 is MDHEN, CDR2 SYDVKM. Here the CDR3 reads CASMVPQGVHEQYF. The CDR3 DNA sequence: TGTGCCAGCATGGTTCCTCAGGGGGTCCACGAGCAGTACTTC.

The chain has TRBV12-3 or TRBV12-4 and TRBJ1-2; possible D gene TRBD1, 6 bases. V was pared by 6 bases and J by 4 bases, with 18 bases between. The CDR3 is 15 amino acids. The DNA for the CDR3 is TGTGCCAGCAGCTTTAACTGGGGGCACGGCTATGGCTACACCTTC. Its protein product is CASSFNWGHGYGYTF.

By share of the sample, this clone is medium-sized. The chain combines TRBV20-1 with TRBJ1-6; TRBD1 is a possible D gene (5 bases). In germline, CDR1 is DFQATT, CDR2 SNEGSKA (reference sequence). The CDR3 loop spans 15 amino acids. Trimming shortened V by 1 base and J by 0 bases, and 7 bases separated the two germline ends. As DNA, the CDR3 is TGCAGTGCTAGAGGCAGGGCCTCCTATAATTCACCCCTCCACTTT. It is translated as CSARGRASYNSPLHF.

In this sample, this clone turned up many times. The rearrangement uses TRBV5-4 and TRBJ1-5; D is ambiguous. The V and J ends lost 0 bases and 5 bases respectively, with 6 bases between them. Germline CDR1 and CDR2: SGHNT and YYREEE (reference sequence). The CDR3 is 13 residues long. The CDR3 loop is CASSLASYQPQHF. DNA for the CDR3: TGTGCCAGCAGCTTGGCCAGTTATCAGCCCCAGCATTTT.